This T cell receptor beta chain was found in a study of blood T cell repertoires in COVID-19. Clones were sequenced by immunoSEQ multiplex PCR, and TCRdb holds only the in-frame ones, with some missing. There are about 120,000 clones in the sample; 75% to 85% occur only once, and around 4.1% lies in the top ten. After removal of 4 bases from V and 5 bases from J, the junction contained 13 bases not matched to a gene. Germline-derived CDR1 and CDR2 are SEHNR and FQNEAQ (reference sequence). This CDR3 has 18 amino acids. Sequenced sample: peripheral blood. This chain uses TRBV7-9 with TRBJ2-3; 12 bases align to TRBD2. This receptor was taken from a woman of 80 years or more with acute or convalescent COVID-19. The CDR3 spells CASSWLAGGPEGKDTQYF. In nucleotides, the CDR3 is TGTGCCAGCAGCTGGCTAGCGGGAGGGCCGGAGGGTAAAGATACGCAGTATTTT.